The 31 T cell receptor beta chains listed next were all sequenced from one sample in a study of response to subunit inactivated influenza vaccine. TCRdb itself ran the RT-PCR reads through MiXCR, one entry per CDR3 protein. The data contain more than 550,000 distinct CDR3 sequences, about 10% of them seen just once; the ten biggest clones take up more than 8.5%. The sample in question was PBMCs from blood, obtained on the day of vaccination. The receptors originated from a man in his fifties who received an inactivated influenza vaccine.

Only a few counts were recorded for this clonotype. This rearrangement joins TRBV7-2 to TRBJ1-1, with TRBD1 as a possible D gene (5 bases). V was clipped by 1 base and J by 7 bases, with 16 bases between them. The CDR3 extends over 15 amino acids. Germline-derived CDR1 and CDR2 are SGHTA and FQGNSA. CDR3 in amino acids: CASSLVLKGWDEAFF. CDR3 bases: TGTGCCAGCAGCTTAGTTCTTAAGGGGTGGGATGAAGCTTTCTTT.

This clonotype appeared many times. The V call is TRBV5-8, the J call TRBJ2-2; 9 nucleotides match TRBD1. Germline lookup yields CDR1 SGHTS and CDR2 YDEGEE. V dropped 3 bases and J dropped 6; count of bases not matched to a gene: 12. The CDR3 sequence is 17 residues long. The CDR3: CASSSSGQGIRSGELFF. The CDR3 coding sequence is TGTGCCAGCAGCTCATCGGGACAGGGTATACGTTCCGGGGAGCTGTTTTTT.

This clonotype showed up just a few times. In DNA, the CDR3 is TGTGCCAGCAGCTTTGGGCGGACTAACTATGGCTACACCTTC. Residues: CASSFGRTNYGYTF. The V call is TRBV5-5, the J call TRBJ1-2, with D unresolved. The V gene lost 2 bases and the J gene lost 0 bases, with 8 bases spanning the gap. The CDR3 spans 14 residues. CDR1 SGHKS and CDR2 YYEKEE come from the germline V gene (reference sequence).

This clonotype was counted a few times. The chain couples TRBV10-3 to TRBJ2-1, with D perhaps matching TRBD2 (6 bases). The germline V gene encodes CDR1 ENHRY and CDR2 SYGVKD. The V and J ends lost 10 bases and 4 bases respectively, with 20 bases between them. There are 15 residues in the CDR3. The CDR3 loop is CATSQGGNLYNEQFF. The CDR3 DNA reads TGTGCCACCTCTCAAGGAGGGAACCTTTACAATGAGCAGTTCTTC.

This clonotype was seen more than once but under ten times. This chain connects TRBV7-8 to TRBJ1-5; 10 nucleotides match TRBD1. The CDR3 length is 16 residues. CDR1 SGHVS and CDR2 FQNEAQ come from the germline V gene. The V segment lost 5 bases and the J segment 4 bases; nucleotides outside the gene matches: 8. Here the CDR3 reads CASSPGTGVINQPQHF. In DNA, the CDR3 is TGTGCCAGCAGCCCCGGGACAGGGGTAATAAATCAGCCCCAGCATTTT.

This clonotype has a count of ten or more. The V and J genes are TRBV29-1 and TRBJ2-1; 9 nucleotides agree with TRBD1. Germline CDR1 SQVTM, CDR2 ANQGSEA. The CDR3 is made up of 13 amino acids. With V trimmed by 3 bases and J by 11 bases, 8 bases remained unmatched. CDR3 DNA: TGCAGCGTTGATAAGGACAGGGGTATCAAGCAGTTCTTC. Amino acids: CSVDKDRGIKQFF.

The gene calls are TRBV18 and TRBJ2-3; 8 bases match TRBD1. V shed 3 bases and J 5 bases; nucleotides not matched to a gene: 4. Germline V CDR1 and CDR2: KGHSH, LQKENI. This CDR3 has 14 amino acids. CDR3 DNA sequence: TGTGCCAGCTCACCGACAGGGGATCGAGATACGCAGTATTTT. Translation gives CASSPTGDRDTQYF.

This clonotype was recorded at least ten times. This chain links TRBV6-2 or TRBV6-3 with TRBJ2-1; the D gene is possibly TRBD2 (5 bases). Trimming removed 2 bases at V and 2 bases at J, with 16 bases between. Germline assignment: CDR1 MNHEY and CDR2 SVGEGT. The CDR3 spans 17 residues. The CDR3 sequence: CASSYRRVGRTYNEQFF. CDR3 coding DNA: TGTGCCAGCAGTTACAGGCGGGTCGGCCGAACCTACAATGAGCAGTTCTTC.

The V call is TRBV5-6, the J call TRBJ2-7; 13 bases are a match to TRBD2. The CDR3 is 16 amino acids. V dropped 3 bases and J dropped 4; count of bases not matched to a gene: 7. CDR1 and CDR2 from the germline V gene are SGHDT and YYEEEE. CDR3 amino acids: CASSSTLLAGGYEQYF. CDR3 DNA sequence: TGTGCCAGCAGCTCAACCTTACTAGCGGGAGGGTACGAGCAGTACTTC.

This clonotype has at least ten counts. This sequence joins TRBV12-3 or TRBV12-4 and TRBJ2-3; D is possibly TRBD2 (6 bases). V was trimmed by 5 bases and J by 0 bases, leaving 15 bases between them. The CDR3 extends over 16 amino acids. The CDR3 DNA reads TGTGCCAGCAGTCCGCCCTGGAGGGCCAGCACAGATACGCAGTATTTT. It encodes CASSPPWRASTDTQYF.

This clonotype was found many times. The chain employs TRBV11-2 and TRBJ2-2, with D hard to call. CDR3 length equals 14 residues. V dropped 3 bases and J dropped 4 bases, with 9 bases sitting between them. Per germline, CDR1 SGHAT and CDR2 FQNNGV. The CDR3 region has the DNA TGTGCCAGCAGCTTTCGAGGCCGCACCGGGGAGCTGTTTTTT. It yields the protein CASSFRGRTGELFF. Together with reference TRBV11-2 and TRBJ2-2, the CDR3 gives the full variable domain: EAGVAQSPRYKIIEKRQSVAFWCNPISGHATLYWYQQILGQGPKLLIQFQNNGVVDDSQLPKDRFSAERLKGVDSTLKIQPAKLEDSAVYLCASSFRGRTGELFFGEGSRLTVL.

This chain uses TRBV25-1 with TRBJ2-3; 8 bases line up with TRBD2. CDR3 length equals 19 residues. CDR1 MGHDK and CDR2 SYGVNS come from the germline V gene. Trimming took 5 bases from V and 8 from J; bases not matched to a gene: 24. The DNA of the CDR3 is TGTGCCAGCAGTCAAACAGTGAATACCCCGGGGGGGGCCGCGGGTACGCAGTATTTT. Protein sequence: CASSQTVNTPGGAAGTQYF.

This clonotype was seen at least ten times. The CDR3 nucleotides are TGCAGCGCGGGACAGGGGGCCGATGGCTACACCTTC. This codes for CSAGQGADGYTF. This sequence joins TRBV29-1 and TRBJ1-2; 12 nucleotides align to TRBD1. Looked up from germline, CDR1 is SQVTM and CDR2 is ANQGSEA. J was trimmed by 6 bases and V by 7 bases; bases with no gene match: 3. CDR3 length: 12 residues.

This clonotype was seen only a few times. The chain joins TRBV20-1 to TRBJ2-7, with 7 bases aligning to TRBD2. The length of the CDR3 is 15 residues. Trimming cost V 1 base and J 2 bases; bases outside gene matches: 8. Germline V CDR1 and CDR2: DFQATT, SNEGSKA (reference sequence). Here the CDR3 reads CSARGGGGGAYEQYF. The DNA of the CDR3 is TGCAGTGCTAGAGGTGGTGGGGGAGGGGCCTACGAGCAGTACTTC.

In its sample, this clonotype was seen many times. J is TRBJ2-2 and V is TRBV11-2; 7 bases fit TRBD2. V shed 2 bases and J 8 bases; nucleotides not matched to a gene: 5. The CDR3 is 14 residues long. Looked up from germline, CDR1 is SGHAT and CDR2 is FQNNGV. The CDR3 nucleotides read TGTGCCAGCAGCTTACGAACAGCGGGGGGGGAGCTGTTTTTT. Residues: CASSLRTAGGELFF.

Turning to this clonotype: Sequence at one end of the junction differs from germline and may be a read error. The chain recombines TRBV5-1 with TRBJ2-1, with 12 bases that match TRBD1. The CDR3 spans 15 residues. Per the germline V gene, CDR1 is SGHRS and CDR2 is YFSETQ. The CDR3 spells CASSFGTGGYDEQFF. DNA of the CDR3: TGCGCCAGCAGCTTTGGGACAGGGGGCTACGATGAGCAGTTCTTC.

The table lists this clonotype with a few counts. In DNA, the CDR3 is TGTGCCAGCAGCGTAGGTCAGAGGCAAGAGACCCAGTACTTC. Protein: CASSVGQRQETQYF. The chain employs TRBV9 and TRBJ2-5; D gene unclear. This CDR3 comprises 14 residues. Germline V CDR1 and CDR2: SGDLS, YYNGEE. Trimming pared 0 bases from V and 2 bases from J, leaving 8 bases between.

Remarks on this clonotype: The junction shows a germline mismatch at one end, possibly a read error. The genes are TRBV6-1 and TRBJ2-2; D is unclear. CDR1 is MNHNS, CDR2 SASEGT, per germline. This CDR3 comprises 15 residues. The CDR3 nucleotides are TGTGTCAGCAAGGCGGATCAAGGTTCGACCGGGGAGCTGTTTTTT. Encoded protein: CVSKADQGSTGELFF.

This clonotype was detected only a few times. The V call is TRBV7-2, the J call TRBJ1-1; no reliable D call. CDR1 is SGHTA and CDR2 is FQGNSA in the germline V gene. V was trimmed by 2 bases and J by 3 bases, leaving 10 bases between them. The CDR3 consists of 14 residues. For the CDR3, the DNA is TGTGCCAGCAGCTTAAGACGGTGGGACACTGAAGCTTTCTTT. Its translation is CASSLRRWDTEAFF.

The table lists this clonotype with many counts. The chain couples TRBV27 to TRBJ2-2; D not resolved. Germline V gene sequence: CDR1 MNHEY, CDR2 SMNVEV (reference sequence). The CDR3 contains 13 residues. V lost 7 bases and J 2 bases, leaving 8 bases between the germline ends. The CDR3 DNA is TGTGCCAGCAAGGAGTTTAACACCGGGGAGCTGTTTTTT. Its translation: CASKEFNTGELFF.

This clonotype appeared a single time. The gene calls are TRBV5-1 and TRBJ2-5; D not resolved. Germline CDR1 reads SGHRS; CDR2 reads YFSETQ. V dropped 4 bases and J dropped 1 base, with 14 bases sitting between them. The CDR3 length is 15 residues. CDR3 bases: TGCGCCAGCAGCGTACTTTCCGTACCCCAAGAGACCCAGTACTTC. Encoded protein: CASSVLSVPQETQYF.

The chain couples TRBV3-1 to TRBJ1-5; possible D gene TRBD1, 5 bases. V was cut by 11 bases and J by 7 bases, with 18 bases left in between. The CDR3 totals 13 residues. Germline V lookup: CDR1 LGHDT, CDR2 YNNKEL (reference sequence). The CDR3 reads CAAGKGGDQPQHF. In DNA form, the CDR3 reads TGTGCCGCGGGGAAGGGAGGGGACCAGCCCCAGCATTTT.

The rearrangement joins TRBV30 to TRBJ2-7; weak D call: TRBD1 (6 bases). Germline-derived CDR1 and CDR2 are GTSNPN and SVGIG (reference sequence). The V end lost 0 bases, the J end lost 2 bases, and 14 bases lay between the germline ends. The CDR3 loop spans 15 amino acids. CDR3 loop: CAWSVGQGIPYEQYF. CDR3 nucleotide sequence: TGTGCCTGGAGTGTGGGGCAGGGGATACCCTACGAGCAGTACTTC.

This clonotype came up a few times. The V gene is TRBV7-9, the J gene TRBJ2-3; 8 bases are a match to TRBD2. Germline loops: CDR1 SEHNR, CDR2 FQNEAQ (reference sequence). CDR3 length: 15 amino acids. Losses at the gene ends were 5 bases for V and 4 bases for J; bases not matched to a gene: 8. In nucleotides, the CDR3 is TGTGCCAGCAGCGATGGGATAGCGGGGTCAGATACGCAGTATTTT. Translation gives CASSDGIAGSDTQYF.

The chain employs TRBV9 and TRBJ2-7; 8 bases agree with TRBD2. This CDR3 has 14 residues. Losses at the gene ends were 4 bases for V and 6 bases for J; bases not matched to a gene: 9. From germline, CDR1 is SGDLS and CDR2 YYNGEE. Here the CDR3 reads CASSPHGLAGEQYF. In nucleotides, the CDR3 is TGTGCCAGCAGCCCCCACGGACTAGCTGGCGAGCAGTACTTC.

This CDR3 reads CASSELGGLAGLYNEQFF. As DNA, the CDR3 is TGTGCCAGCAGTGAGTTAGGGGGGCTAGCGGGCCTCTACAATGAGCAGTTCTTC. The chain joins TRBV25-1 to TRBJ2-1; 8 bases are a match to TRBD2. J lost 3 bases, V lost 3 bases, and 13 bases had no gene match. This CDR3 comprises 18 residues. Germline CDR1 reads MGHDK; CDR2 reads SYGVNS.

The chain uses TRBV20-1 and TRBJ2-7; 7 nucleotides line up with TRBD1. Germline loops: CDR1 DFQATT, CDR2 SNEGSKA (reference sequence). The CDR3 sequence is 15 residues long. Trimming cost V 2 bases and J 0 bases; bases outside gene matches: 7. The CDR3 sequence is CSARYSGTDSYEQYF. The CDR3 DNA sequence: TGCAGTGCTAGATACTCCGGGACAGACTCCTACGAGCAGTACTTC.

The table lists this clonotype with many counts. V usage is TRBV27 and J usage is TRBJ2-2; D is possibly TRBD1 (6 bases). The CDR3 consists of 15 residues. The V end was cut by 5 bases, the J end by 3 bases, with 13 bases between. The germline CDR1 and CDR2 sequences are MNHEY and SMNVEV (reference sequence). The CDR3 nucleotides are TGTGCCAGCAGTCCGACAGGTTGGGACACCGGGGAGCTGTTTTTT. This gives the protein CASSPTGWDTGELFF.

The CDR3 is CARPCPRTSGRRTQYF. CDR3 coding DNA: TGTGCCAGACCTTGCCCCCGGACTAGCGGGAGGAGAACGCAGTATTTT. V is TRBV7-3 and J is TRBJ2-3; 14 bases are a match to TRBD2. J was trimmed by 9 bases and V by 9 bases; bases with no gene match: 14. CDR3 length equals 16 residues. CDR1 and CDR2 from the germline V gene are SGHTA and FQGTGA.

This clonotype was seen at least ten times. V gene TRBV7-9 combines with J gene TRBJ2-1; D not resolved. The CDR3 is 13 residues long. V was cut by 5 bases and J by 3 bases, with 8 bases left in between. CDR1 SEHNR and CDR2 FQNEAQ come from the germline V gene (reference sequence). CDR3 amino acids: CASSPIRYNEQFF. CDR3 in DNA: TGTGCCAGCAGCCCTATCCGCTACAATGAGCAGTTCTTC.

V gene TRBV7-2 combines with J gene TRBJ2-7; 7 bases fit TRBD1. The germline V gene encodes CDR1 SGHTA and CDR2 FQGNSA. This CDR3 has 15 amino acids. V lost 2 bases and J lost 5; bases outside the gene matches: 9. This CDR3 is CASSLRGTARHEQYF. In DNA, the CDR3 is TGTGCCAGCAGCTTAAGGGGGACAGCTAGGCACGAGCAGTACTTC.